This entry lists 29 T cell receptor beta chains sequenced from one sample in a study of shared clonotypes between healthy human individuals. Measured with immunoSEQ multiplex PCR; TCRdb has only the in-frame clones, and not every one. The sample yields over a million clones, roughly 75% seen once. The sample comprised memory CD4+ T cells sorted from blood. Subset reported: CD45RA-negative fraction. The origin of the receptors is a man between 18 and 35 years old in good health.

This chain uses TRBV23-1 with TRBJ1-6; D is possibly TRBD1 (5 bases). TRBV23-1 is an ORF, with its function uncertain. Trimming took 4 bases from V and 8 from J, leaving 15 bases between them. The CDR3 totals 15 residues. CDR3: CASSLSGSVYSPLHF. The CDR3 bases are TGCGCCAGCAGTCTCTCAGGGTCTGTTTATTCACCCCTCCACTTT.

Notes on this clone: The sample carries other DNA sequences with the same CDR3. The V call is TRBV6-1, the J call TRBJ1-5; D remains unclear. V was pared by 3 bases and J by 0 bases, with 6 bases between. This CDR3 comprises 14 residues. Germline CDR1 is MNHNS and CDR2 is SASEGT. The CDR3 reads CASSEADSNQPQHF. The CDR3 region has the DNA TGTGCCAGCAGTGAGGCAGATAGCAATCAGCCCCAGCATTTT.

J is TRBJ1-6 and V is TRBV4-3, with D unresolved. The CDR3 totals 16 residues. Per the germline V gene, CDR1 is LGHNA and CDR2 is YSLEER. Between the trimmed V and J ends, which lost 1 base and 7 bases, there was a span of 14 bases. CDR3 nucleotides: TGCGCCAGCAGCCAAGGAGGCACGGCATCCAATTCACCCCTCCACTTT. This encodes CASSQGGTASNSPLHF.

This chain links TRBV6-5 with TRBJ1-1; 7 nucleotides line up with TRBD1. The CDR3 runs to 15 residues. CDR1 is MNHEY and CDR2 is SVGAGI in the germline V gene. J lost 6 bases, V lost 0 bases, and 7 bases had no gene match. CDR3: CASSYSRQGSPEAFF. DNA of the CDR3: TGTGCCAGCAGTTACTCTAGACAGGGCTCCCCTGAAGCTTTCTTT.

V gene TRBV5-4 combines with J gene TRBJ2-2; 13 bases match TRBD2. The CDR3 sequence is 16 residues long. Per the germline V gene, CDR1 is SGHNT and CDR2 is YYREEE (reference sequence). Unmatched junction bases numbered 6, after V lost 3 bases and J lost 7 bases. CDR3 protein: CASSSGLAGEHGELFF. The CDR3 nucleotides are TGTGCCAGCAGCTCCGGACTAGCGGGAGAGCACGGGGAGCTGTTTTTT.

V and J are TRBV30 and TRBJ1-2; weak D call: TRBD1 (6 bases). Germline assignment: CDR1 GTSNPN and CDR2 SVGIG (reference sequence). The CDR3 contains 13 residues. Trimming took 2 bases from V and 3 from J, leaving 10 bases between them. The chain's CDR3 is CAWSTKGDYGYTF. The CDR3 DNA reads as TGTGCCTGGAGTACTAAGGGGGACTATGGCTACACCTTC.

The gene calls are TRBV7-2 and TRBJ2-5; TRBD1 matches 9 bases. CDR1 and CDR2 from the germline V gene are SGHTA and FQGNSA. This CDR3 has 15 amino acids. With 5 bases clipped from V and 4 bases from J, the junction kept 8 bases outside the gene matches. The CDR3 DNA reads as TGTGCCAGCAGCACCAGGACAGGGGAGCTAGAGACCCAGTACTTC. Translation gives CASSTRTGELETQYF.

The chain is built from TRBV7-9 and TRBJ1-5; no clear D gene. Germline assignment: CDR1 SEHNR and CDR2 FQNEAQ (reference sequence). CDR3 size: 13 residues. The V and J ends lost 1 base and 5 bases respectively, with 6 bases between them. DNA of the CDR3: TGTGCCAGCAGCTTAGTAGGAGATCAGCCCCAGCATTTT. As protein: CASSLVGDQPQHF.

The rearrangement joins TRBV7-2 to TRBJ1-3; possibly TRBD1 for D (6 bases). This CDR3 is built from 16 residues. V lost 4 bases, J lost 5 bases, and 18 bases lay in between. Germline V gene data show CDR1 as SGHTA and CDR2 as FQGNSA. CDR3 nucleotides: TGTGCCAGCAGCTCCCTCGGACAGAGCCTAAGAAACACCATATATTTT. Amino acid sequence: CASSSLGQSLRNTIYF.

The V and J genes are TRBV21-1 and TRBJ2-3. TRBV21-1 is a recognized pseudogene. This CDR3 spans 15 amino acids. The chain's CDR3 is CASSRIRVDTDTQYF. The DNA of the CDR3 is TGTGCCAGCAGCAGGATAAGGGTTGACACAGATACGCAGTATTTT.

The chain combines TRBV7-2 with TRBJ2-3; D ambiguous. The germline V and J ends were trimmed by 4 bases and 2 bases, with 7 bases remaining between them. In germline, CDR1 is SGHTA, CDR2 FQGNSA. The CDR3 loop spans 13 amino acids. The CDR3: CASSSIFTDTQYF. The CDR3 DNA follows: TGTGCCAGCAGCTCGATATTCACAGATACGCAGTATTTT.

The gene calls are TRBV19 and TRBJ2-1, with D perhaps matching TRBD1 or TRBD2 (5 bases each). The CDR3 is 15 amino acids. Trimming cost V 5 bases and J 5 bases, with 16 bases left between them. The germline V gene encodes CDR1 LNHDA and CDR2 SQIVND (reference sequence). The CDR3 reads CASSGATGRNNEQFF. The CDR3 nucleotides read TGTGCCAGTAGTGGGGCCACGGGGCGTAACAATGAGCAGTTCTTC.

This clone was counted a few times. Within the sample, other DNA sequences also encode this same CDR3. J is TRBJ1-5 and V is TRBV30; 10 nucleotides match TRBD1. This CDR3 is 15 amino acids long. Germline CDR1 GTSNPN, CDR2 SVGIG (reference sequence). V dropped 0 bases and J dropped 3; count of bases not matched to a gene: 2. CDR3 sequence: CAWSVGTGANQPQHF. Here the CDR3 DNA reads TGTGCCTGGAGTGTGGGGACAGGGGCCAATCAGCCCCAGCATTTT.

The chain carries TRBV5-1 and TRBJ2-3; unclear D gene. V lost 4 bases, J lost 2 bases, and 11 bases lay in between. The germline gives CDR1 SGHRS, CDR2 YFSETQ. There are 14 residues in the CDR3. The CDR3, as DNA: TGCGCCAGCAGCCGAATTACCCTCACAGATACGCAGTATTTT. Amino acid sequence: CASSRITLTDTQYF.

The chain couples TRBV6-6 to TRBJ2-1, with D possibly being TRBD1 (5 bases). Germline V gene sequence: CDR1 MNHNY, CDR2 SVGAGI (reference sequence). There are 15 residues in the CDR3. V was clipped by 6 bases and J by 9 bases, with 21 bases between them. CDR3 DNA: TGTGCCAGCAGATCCCAGGGTGACAGCAGGGCTGAGCAGTTCTTC. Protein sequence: CASRSQGDSRAEQFF.

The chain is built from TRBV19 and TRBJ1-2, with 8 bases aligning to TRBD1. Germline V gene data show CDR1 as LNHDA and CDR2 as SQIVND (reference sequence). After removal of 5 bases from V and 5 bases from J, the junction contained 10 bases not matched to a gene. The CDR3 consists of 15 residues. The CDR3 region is CASSPQGASGYGYTF. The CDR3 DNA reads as TGTGCCAGTAGTCCTCAGGGGGCTTCCGGTTATGGCTACACCTTC.

The CDR3: CASRSNRGADTQYF. The CDR3 region has the DNA TGCGCCAGCAGGTCGAACAGGGGCGCAGATACGCAGTATTTT. The chain has TRBV4-3 and TRBJ2-3; 7 bases agree with TRBD1. The V segment lost 6 bases and the J segment 4 bases; nucleotides outside the gene matches: 7. The CDR3 consists of 14 residues. CDR1 and CDR2 from the germline V gene are LGHNA and YSLEER.

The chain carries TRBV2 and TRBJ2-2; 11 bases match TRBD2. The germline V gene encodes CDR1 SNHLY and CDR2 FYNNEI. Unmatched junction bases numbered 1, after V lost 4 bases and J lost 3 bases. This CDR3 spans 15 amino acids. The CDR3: CASSGLAGHTGELFF. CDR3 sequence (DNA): TGTGCCAGCAGTGGACTAGCGGGACACACCGGGGAGCTGTTTTTT.

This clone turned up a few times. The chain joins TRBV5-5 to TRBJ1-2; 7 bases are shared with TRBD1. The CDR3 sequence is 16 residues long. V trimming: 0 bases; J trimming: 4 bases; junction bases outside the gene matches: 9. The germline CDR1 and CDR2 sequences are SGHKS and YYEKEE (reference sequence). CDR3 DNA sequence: TGTGCCAGCAGCTTGGAGGGCTCAGGGGGTGGCTATGGCTACACCTTC. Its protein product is CASSLEGSGGGYGYTF.

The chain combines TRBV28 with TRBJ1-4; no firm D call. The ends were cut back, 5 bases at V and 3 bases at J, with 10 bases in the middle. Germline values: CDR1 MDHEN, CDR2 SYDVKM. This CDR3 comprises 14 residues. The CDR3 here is CASSTSGANEKLFF. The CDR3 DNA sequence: TGTGCCAGCAGTACGTCTGGTGCTAATGAAAAACTGTTTTTT.

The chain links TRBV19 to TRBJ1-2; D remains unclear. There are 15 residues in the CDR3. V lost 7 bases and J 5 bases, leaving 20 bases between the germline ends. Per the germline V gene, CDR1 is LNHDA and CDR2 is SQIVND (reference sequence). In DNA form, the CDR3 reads TGTGCCAGTACCCTAGACCCTAACCTAAGATATGGCTACACCTTC. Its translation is CASTLDPNLRYGYTF.

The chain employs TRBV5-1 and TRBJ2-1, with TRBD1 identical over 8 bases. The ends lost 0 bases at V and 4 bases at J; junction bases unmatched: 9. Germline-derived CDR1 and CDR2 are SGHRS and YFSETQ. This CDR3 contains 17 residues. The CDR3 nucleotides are TGCGCCAGCAGCTTGGGAGCGACAGGGGCATCATACAATGAGCAGTTCTTC. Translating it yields CASSLGATGASYNEQFF. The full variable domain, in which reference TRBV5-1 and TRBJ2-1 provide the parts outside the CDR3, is KAGVTQTPRYLIKTRGQQVTLSCSPISGHRSVSWYQQTPGQGLQFLFEYFSETQRNKGNFPGRFSGRQFSNSRSEMNVSTLELGDSALYLCASSLGATGASYNEQFFGPGTRLTVL.

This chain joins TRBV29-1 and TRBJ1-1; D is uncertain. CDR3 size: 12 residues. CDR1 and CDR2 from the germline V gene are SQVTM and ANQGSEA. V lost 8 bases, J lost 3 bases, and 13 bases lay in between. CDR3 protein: CSSVRVDTEAFF. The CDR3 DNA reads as TGCAGCTCCGTACGGGTGGACACTGAAGCTTTCTTT.

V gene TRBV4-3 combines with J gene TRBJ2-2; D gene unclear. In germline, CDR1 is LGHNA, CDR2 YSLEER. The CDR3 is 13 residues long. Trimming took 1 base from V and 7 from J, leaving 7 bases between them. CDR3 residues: CASSQATFGELFF. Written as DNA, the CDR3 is TGCGCCAGCAGCCAAGCAACGTTCGGGGAGCTGTTTTTT.

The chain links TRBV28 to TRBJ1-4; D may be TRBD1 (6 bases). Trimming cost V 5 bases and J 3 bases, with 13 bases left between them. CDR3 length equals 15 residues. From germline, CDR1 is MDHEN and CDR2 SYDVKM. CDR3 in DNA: TGTGCCAGCAGTGCGTCGGGGGCGTCTAATGAAAAACTGTTTTTT. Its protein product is CASSASGASNEKLFF. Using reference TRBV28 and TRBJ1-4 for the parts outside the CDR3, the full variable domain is DVKVTQSSRYLVKRTGEKVFLECVQDMDHENMFWYRQDPGLGLRLIYFSYDVKMKEKGDIPEGYSVSREKKERFSLILESASTNQTSMYLCASSASGASNEKLFFGSGTQLSVL.

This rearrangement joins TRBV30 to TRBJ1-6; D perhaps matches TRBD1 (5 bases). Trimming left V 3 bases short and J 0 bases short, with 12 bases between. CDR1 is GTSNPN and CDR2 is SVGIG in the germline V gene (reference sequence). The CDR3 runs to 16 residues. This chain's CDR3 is CAWRVGGSSYNSPLHF. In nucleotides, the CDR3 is TGTGCCTGGAGAGTCGGGGGGAGCTCCTATAATTCACCCCTCCACTTT. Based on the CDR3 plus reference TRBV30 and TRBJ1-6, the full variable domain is SQTIHQWPATLVQPVGSPLSLECTVEGTSNPNLYWYRQAAGRGLQLLFYSVGIGQISSEVPQNLSASRPQDRQFILSSKKLLLSDSGFYLCAWRVGGSSYNSPLHFGNGTRLTVT.

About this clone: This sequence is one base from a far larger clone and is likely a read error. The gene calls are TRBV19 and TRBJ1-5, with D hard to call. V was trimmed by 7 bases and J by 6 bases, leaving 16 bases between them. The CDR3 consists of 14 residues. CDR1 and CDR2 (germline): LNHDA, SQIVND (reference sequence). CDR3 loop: CASTQAGQSQPQHF. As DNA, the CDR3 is TGTGCCAGTACCCAGGCAGGCCAGAGTCAGCCCCAGCATTTT.

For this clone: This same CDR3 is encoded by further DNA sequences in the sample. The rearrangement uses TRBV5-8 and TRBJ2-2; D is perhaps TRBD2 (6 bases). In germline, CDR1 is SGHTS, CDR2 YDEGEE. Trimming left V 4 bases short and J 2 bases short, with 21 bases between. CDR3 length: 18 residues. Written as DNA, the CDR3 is TGTGCCAGCAGCACCTCCTCTAGTGGGGGGTCAAACACCGGGGAGCTGTTTTTT. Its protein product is CASSTSSSGGSNTGELFF.

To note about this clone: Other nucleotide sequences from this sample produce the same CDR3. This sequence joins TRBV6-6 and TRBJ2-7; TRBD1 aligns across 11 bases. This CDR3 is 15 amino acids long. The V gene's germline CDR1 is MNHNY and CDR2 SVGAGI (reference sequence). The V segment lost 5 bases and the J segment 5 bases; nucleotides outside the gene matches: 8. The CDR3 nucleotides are TGTGCCAGCAGTCGCCGGGACAGGGGGTTGGACGAGCAGTACTTC. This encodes CASSRRDRGLDEQYF.